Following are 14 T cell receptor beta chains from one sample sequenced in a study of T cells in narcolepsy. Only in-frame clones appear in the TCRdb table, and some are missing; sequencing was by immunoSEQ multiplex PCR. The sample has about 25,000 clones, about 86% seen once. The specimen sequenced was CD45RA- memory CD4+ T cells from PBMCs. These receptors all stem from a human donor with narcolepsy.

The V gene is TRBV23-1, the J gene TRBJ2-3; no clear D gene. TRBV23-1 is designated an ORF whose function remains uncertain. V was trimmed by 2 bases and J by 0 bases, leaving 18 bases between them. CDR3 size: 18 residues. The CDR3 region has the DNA TGCGCCAGCAGTCAAACCCTCTTCGACCAACCAAGCACAGATACGCAGTATTTT. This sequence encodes CASSQTLFDQPSTDTQYF.

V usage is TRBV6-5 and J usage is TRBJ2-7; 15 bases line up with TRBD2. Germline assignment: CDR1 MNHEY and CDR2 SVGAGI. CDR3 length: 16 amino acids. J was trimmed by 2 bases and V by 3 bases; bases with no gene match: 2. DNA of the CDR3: TGTGCCAGCAGTTATGGACTAGCGGGGGGGCCCTACGAGCAGTACTTC. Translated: CASSYGLAGGPYEQYF.

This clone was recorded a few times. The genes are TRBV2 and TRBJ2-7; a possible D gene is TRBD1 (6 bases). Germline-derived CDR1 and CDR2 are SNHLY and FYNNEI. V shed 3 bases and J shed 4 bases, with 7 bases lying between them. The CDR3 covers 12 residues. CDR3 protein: CASSDTGYEQYF. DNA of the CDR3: TGTGCCAGCAGTGACACAGGGTACGAGCAGTACTTC.

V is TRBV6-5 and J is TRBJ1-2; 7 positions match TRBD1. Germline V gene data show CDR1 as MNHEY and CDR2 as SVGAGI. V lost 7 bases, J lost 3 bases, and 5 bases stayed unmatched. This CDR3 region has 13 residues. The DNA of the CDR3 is TGTGCCAGCAATGGGGACAGATACTATGGCTACACCTTC. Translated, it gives CASNGDRYYGYTF.

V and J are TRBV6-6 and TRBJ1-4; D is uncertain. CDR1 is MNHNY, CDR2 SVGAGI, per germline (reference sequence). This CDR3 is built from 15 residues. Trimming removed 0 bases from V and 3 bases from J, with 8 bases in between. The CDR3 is CASSYSSGPNEKLFF. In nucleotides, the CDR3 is TGTGCCAGCAGTTACTCGAGTGGCCCTAATGAAAAACTGTTTTTT.

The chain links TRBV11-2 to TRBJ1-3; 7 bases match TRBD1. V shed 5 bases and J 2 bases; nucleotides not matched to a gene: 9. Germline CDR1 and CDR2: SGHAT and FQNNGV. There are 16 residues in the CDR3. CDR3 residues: CASSTLRGRTGNTIYF. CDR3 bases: TGTGCCAGCAGCACCCTGAGGGGGCGGACTGGAAACACCATATATTTT.

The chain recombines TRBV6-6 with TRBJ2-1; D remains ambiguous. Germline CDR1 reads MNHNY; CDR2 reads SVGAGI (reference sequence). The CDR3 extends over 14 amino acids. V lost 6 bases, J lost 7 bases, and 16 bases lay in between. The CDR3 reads CASRPPDAWNEQFF. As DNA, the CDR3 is TGTGCCAGCAGACCCCCGGACGCCTGGAATGAGCAGTTCTTC.

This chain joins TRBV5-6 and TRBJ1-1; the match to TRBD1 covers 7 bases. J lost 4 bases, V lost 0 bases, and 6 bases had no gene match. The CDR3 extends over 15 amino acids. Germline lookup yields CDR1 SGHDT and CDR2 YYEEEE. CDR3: CASSLGQGRGTEAFF. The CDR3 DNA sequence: TGTGCCAGCAGCTTGGGACAGGGCCGTGGCACTGAAGCTTTCTTT.

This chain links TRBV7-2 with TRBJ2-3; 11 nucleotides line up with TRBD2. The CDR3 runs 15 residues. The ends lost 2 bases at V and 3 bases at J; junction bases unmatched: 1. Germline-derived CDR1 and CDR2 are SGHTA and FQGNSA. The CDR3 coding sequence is TGTGCCAGCAGCTTAATAGCGGGGGGGACAGATACGCAGTATTTT. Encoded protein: CASSLIAGGTDTQYF.

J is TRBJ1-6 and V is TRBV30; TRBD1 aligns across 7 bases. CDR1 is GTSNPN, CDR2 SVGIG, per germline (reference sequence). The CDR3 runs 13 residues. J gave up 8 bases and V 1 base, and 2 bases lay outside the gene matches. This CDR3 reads CAWSEGAYSPLHF. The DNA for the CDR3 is TGTGCCTGGAGTGAGGGGGCGTATTCACCCCTCCACTTT.

This CDR3 is CASSLGDRLNTEAFF. CDR3 coding DNA: TGTGCCAGCAGCTTGGGGGACAGGTTGAACACTGAAGCTTTCTTT. V gene TRBV5-8 combines with J gene TRBJ1-1; 8 bases match TRBD1. CDR1 is SGHTS and CDR2 is YDEGEE in the germline V gene. The junction had 1 base not matched to a gene; V was cut back by 0 bases and J by 0 bases. CDR3 length: 15 amino acids.

CDR3 bases: TGCAGCGTTCGACGTGGGGACAGTGGTGAGCAGTTCTTC. Protein: CSVRRGDSGEQFF. The chain has TRBV29-1 and TRBJ2-1, with 7 bases fitting TRBD1. The CDR3 contains 13 residues. V was pared by 5 bases and J by 9 bases, with 10 bases of the junction left unmatched. The V gene's germline CDR1 is SQVTM and CDR2 ANQGSEA.

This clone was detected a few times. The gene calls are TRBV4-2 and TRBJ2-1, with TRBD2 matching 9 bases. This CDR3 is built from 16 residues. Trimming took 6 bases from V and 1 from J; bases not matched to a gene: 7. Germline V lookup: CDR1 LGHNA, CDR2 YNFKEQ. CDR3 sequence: CASSLSGGGSYNEQFF. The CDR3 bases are TGTGCCAGCAGTCTTAGCGGGGGAGGTTCCTACAATGAGCAGTTCTTC.

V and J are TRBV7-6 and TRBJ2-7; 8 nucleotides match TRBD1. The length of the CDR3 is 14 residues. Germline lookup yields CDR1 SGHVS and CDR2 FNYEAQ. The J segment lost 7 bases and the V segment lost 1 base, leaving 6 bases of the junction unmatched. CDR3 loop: CASSLGQGAGEQYF. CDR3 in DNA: TGTGCCAGCAGCTTAGGCCAGGGGGCGGGTGAGCAGTACTTC.